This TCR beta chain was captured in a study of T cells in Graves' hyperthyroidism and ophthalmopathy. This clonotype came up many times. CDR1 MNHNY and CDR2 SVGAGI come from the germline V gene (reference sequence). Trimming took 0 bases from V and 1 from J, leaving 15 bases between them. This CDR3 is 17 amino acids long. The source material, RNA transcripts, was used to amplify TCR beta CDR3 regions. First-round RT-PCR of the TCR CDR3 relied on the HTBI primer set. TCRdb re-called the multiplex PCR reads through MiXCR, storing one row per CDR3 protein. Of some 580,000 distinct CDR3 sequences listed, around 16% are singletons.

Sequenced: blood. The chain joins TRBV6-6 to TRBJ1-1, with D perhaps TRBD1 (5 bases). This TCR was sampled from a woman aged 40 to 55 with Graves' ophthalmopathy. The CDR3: CASSYSSAGRRNTEAFF. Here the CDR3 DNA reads TGTGCCAGCAGTTACTCGAGTGCAGGGCGGAGGAACACTGAAGCTTTCTTT.